What follows is one TCR beta chain and its context. The antigen this receptor binds is unknown. Base qualities are not provided; no much larger clone lies one nucleotide away. The trial excluded patients who had a history of autoimmune disease or were on systemic immunosuppression. Peripheral blood for TCR sequencing was collected from all dose cohorts at baseline, on cycle 4 day 1, and on cycle 7 day 1. The samples were taken from a phase I, first-in-human, multicenter, open-label dose-escalation trial of ivuxolimab. Adults with locally advanced or metastatic melanoma, renal cell, hepatocellular, or head and neck squamous cell carcinoma were enrolled in the trial. Before TCR sequencing, CD4+ T cells and CD8+ T cells were sorted from peripheral blood as separate populations. V is shortened by 1 base, J by 1 base, and the region joining them spans 19 bases. The CDR3 holds 19 amino acids from the cysteine to the phenylalanine. Here the CDR3 DNA is all that survives: 57 bases in frame from base 1. The germline V gene provides CDR1 SGHDN and CDR2 FVKESK.

The source of the sample is a study of OX40 agonist ivuxolimab in advanced cancers. As for the study more broadly: Ivuxolimab was a fully human IgG2 agonistic monoclonal antibody targeting the costimulatory receptor OX40 (CD134). The monotherapy dose-escalation portion (N of about 50 patients) of the phase I ivuxolimab trial is reported in the paper. Three dose-escalation patients achieved partial responses, one with hepatocellular carcinoma and two with cutaneous melanoma. Peripheral TCRbeta sequencing aimed to test whether ivuxolimab altered TCR sequence diversity and caused clonal T-cell expansion. Prior anti-PD-1, anti-PD-L1 or anti-CTLA-4 therapy was permitted, and checkpoint inhibitors had been received by about 44% of dose-escalation patients. Among the roughly 50 dose-escalation patients, around 19 had hepatocellular carcinoma, around 15 melanoma, 9 renal cell carcinoma and 9 head and neck cancer. In the dose-escalation cohort, 70% to 85% of patients were male, and the mean age was roughly 60 years, with a range of roughly 20 to 85. Intravenous ivuxolimab was administered to patients every 2 weeks at six dose levels: 0.01, 0.1, 0.3, 1.5, 3 and 10 mg/kg.

On the study overall, not on this receptor specifically: At doses from 0.1 to 3.0 mg/kg, clonal expansion was seen in both CD4+ and CD8+ blood T cells between baseline and week 6. Antigen specificity was not determined for the clonally expanded peripheral T cells. Low levels of normalized T-cell clonal expansion were also seen in some patients who did not respond. Partial responders in the 0.1-3.0 mg/kg groups had among the lowest normalized peripheral clonal expansion, especially among CD8+ T cells. After ivuxolimab, expanded clones were on average more numerous among CD8+ T cells than among CD4+ T cells.

Genomic DNA was extracted from sorted cells for sequencing of the TCRbeta CDR3 region. The immunoSEQ Assay was used for sequencing of TCRbeta CDR3 regions. TCRdb stores this immuneACCESS table with in-frame sequences only. Part of the clones is absent; in the studies checked, under half of the shortfall reflects unresolved V genes, and no reason is known for the rest. Here the sample has tens of thousands of clones; roughly 80% occur a single time. Approximately 0.75% of the sample belongs to the ten largest clones. The chain is encoded by TRBV14 joined to TRBJ2-2; TRBD2 is a possible D gene, resting on 6 matching bases. The specimen comprised CD4+ or CD8+ T cells sorted from blood, sampled in a trial of the OX40 agonist ivuxolimab. The sequence came from an adult with an advanced solid tumor such as melanoma, head and neck, liver or kidney cancer. The nucleotide sequence is TGTGCCAGCAGCCAAGTGGCACGGTGGCGGGAAGGGAACACCGGGGAGCTGTTTTTT. Translated, this is CASSQVARWREGNTGELFF.